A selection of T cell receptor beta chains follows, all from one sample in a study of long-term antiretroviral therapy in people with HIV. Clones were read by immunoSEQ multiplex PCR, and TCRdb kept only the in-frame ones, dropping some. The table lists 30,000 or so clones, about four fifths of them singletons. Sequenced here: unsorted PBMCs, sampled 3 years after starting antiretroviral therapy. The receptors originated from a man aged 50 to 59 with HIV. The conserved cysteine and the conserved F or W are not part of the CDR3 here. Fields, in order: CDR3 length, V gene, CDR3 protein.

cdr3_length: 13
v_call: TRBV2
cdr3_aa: ASRIPGAKSNEQF

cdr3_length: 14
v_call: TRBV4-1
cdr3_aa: ASSHQWEGRQETQY

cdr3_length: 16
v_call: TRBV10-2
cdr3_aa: ASSESKLTGARNNEQF

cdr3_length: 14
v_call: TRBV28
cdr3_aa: ASSLYTTRRGQPQH

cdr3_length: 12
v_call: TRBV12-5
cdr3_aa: ASGRWTGGDEQF

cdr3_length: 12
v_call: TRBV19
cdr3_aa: ASTPRDSRHGYT

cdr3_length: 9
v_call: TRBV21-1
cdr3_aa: WGDSTDTQY

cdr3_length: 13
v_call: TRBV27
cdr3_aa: ASSTTGGLGYEQY

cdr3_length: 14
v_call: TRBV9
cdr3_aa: ASSRGLSLNTGELF

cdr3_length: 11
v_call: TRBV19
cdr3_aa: ASKDKGNYGYT

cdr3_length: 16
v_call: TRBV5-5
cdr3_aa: ASSGIIRGQPYNSPLH

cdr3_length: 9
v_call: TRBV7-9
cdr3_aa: ASSLGGKLF

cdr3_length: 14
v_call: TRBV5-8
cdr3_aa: ASSIGTGNYGETQY

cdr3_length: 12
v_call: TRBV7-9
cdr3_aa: ASSSGPLQETQY